Listed here are 14 T cell receptor beta chains from one sample, sequenced in a study of cytomegalovirus exposure and HLA in healthy donors. 60 Vbeta and 13 Jbeta primers were used in PCR. Repertoires were generated with immunoSEQ multiplex PCR, while TCRdb's copy carries only in-frame clones and drops some. This sample yields approximately 93,000 clones, of which over 55% are seen a single time; approximately 5.8% belongs to the top ten. Sequencing input: PBMCs. These receptor sequences come from a boy aged 10-17 years in good health and CMV-seropositive.

The V gene is TRBV29-1, the J gene TRBJ1-2, with 8 bases identical to TRBD1. The CDR3 is made up of 15 amino acids. J lost 5 bases, V lost 7 bases, and 15 bases had no gene match. Germline CDR1 is SQVTM and CDR2 is ANQGSEA. The CDR3 sequence is CSALLQGDFGYGYTF. CDR3 bases: TGCAGCGCGTTACTACAGGGGGACTTTGGGTATGGCTACACCTTC.

The chain combines TRBV19 with TRBJ1-5; 9 bases match TRBD1. Germline assignment: CDR1 LNHDA and CDR2 SQIVND (reference sequence). This CDR3 region has 15 residues. Trimming took 4 bases from V and 3 from J; bases not matched to a gene: 4. Here the CDR3 DNA reads TGTGCCAGTAGTAGACAGGGGGGGGTCAATCAGCCCCAGCATTTT. Amino acid sequence: CASSRQGGVNQPQHF.

V is TRBV29-1 and J is TRBJ2-3; maybe TRBD1 (6 bases). The CDR3 runs to 14 residues. Trimming cost V 5 bases and J 2 bases, with 14 bases left between them. CDR1 SQVTM and CDR2 ANQGSEA come from the germline V gene. In nucleotides, the CDR3 is TGCAGCGTTTCCCGGGACACCTTCACAGATACGCAGTATTTT. Its protein product is CSVSRDTFTDTQYF.

The chain uses TRBV4-1 and TRBJ2-1, with D perhaps matching TRBD2 (5 bases). The V gene's germline CDR1 is MGHRA and CDR2 YSYEKL. V lost 0 bases and J 3 bases, leaving 15 bases between the germline ends. The CDR3 runs to 17 residues. CDR3 sequence reads: CASSQDNSEAYYNEQFF. CDR3 coding DNA: TGCGCCAGCAGCCAAGATAATTCGGAGGCTTACTACAATGAGCAGTTCTTC.

A remark on this clone: Different DNA sequences within this sample yield the same CDR3. The genes are TRBV5-1 and TRBJ2-6; a weak D match, TRBD2 (6 bases). The CDR3 spans 17 residues. Germline lookup yields CDR1 SGHRS and CDR2 YFSETQ. V dropped 5 bases and J dropped 2 bases, with 17 bases sitting between them. The CDR3 protein is CASSADGRITGANVLTF. In DNA form, the CDR3 reads TGCGCCAGCAGTGCGGATGGGAGGATAACTGGGGCCAACGTCCTGACTTTC.

This chain links TRBV6-5 with TRBJ2-7; D might be TRBD2 (5 bases). This CDR3 region has 13 residues. Trimming shortened V by 5 bases and J by 0 bases, and 8 bases separated the two germline ends. Germline V gene sequence: CDR1 MNHEY, CDR2 SVGAGI. CDR3 loop: CASSHRGSYEQYF. The CDR3 coding sequence is TGTGCCAGCAGTCACCGGGGCTCCTACGAGCAGTACTTC.

This clone has a handful of counts. The J gene is TRBJ1-2, the V gene TRBV27; 7 bases map to TRBD1. V shed 3 bases, J shed 13 bases, and the junction held 11 bases outside the gene matches. The CDR3 sequence is 13 residues long. Looked up from germline, CDR1 is MNHEY and CDR2 is SMNVEV (reference sequence). CDR3 DNA: TGTGCCAGCAGTTTTGATGATCAAACAGGGGCCACCTTC. Its translation: CASSFDDQTGATF.

This chain connects TRBV15 to TRBJ1-3; possible D gene TRBD1, 6 bases. CDR1 and CDR2 from the germline V gene are LNHNV and YYDKDF (reference sequence). The germline V and J ends were trimmed by 0 bases and 2 bases, with 8 bases remaining between them. The CDR3 is made up of 15 amino acids. DNA for the CDR3: TGTGCCACCAGCAGAGATCAGGGGCCTGGAAACACCATATATTTT. Its translation: CATSRDQGPGNTIYF.

The V call is TRBV2, the J call TRBJ2-5; the D gene is possibly TRBD2 (5 bases). The CDR3 has 13 amino acids. V lost 6 bases and J lost 4, with 12 bases in between. In germline, CDR1 is SNHLY, CDR2 FYNNEI. The CDR3 spells CASRLLGRETQYF. Here the CDR3 DNA reads TGTGCCAGCAGACTACTAGGACGAGAGACCCAGTACTTC.

This clone came up once. The rearrangement uses TRBV30 and TRBJ1-1; D ambiguous. V lost 5 bases, J lost 6 bases, and 16 bases lay in between. Per germline, CDR1 GTSNPN and CDR2 SVGIG (reference sequence). The CDR3 is 13 residues long. The CDR3: CAWDLLEGSEAFF. The CDR3 region has the DNA TGTGCCTGGGACCTGCTTGAGGGCTCTGAAGCTTTCTTT.

The chain joins TRBV5-6 to TRBJ2-3, with 8 nucleotides matching TRBD2. J was trimmed by 1 base and V by 0 bases; bases with no gene match: 7. CDR3 size: 17 residues. The V gene's germline CDR1 is SGHDT and CDR2 YYEEEE. DNA of the CDR3: TGTGCCAGCAGCTTGGACGCGGGGGGCGTAGGCACAGATACGCAGTATTTT. Protein sequence: CASSLDAGGVGTDTQYF.

V gene TRBV30 combines with J gene TRBJ2-4, with D possibly being TRBD2 (5 bases). Trimming left V 5 bases short and J 1 base short, with 15 bases between. Germline CDR1 is GTSNPN and CDR2 is SVGIG (reference sequence). The length of the CDR3 is 15 residues. CDR3 DNA sequence: TGTGCCTGGGAATCACCGGGAACTGCCAAAAACATTCAGTACTTC. Translating it yields CAWESPGTAKNIQYF.

The CDR3 DNA reads as TGTGCCAGCAGTAGGGGGTATAATTCACCCCTCCACTTT. Amino acids: CASSRGYNSPLHF. The chain recombines TRBV28 with TRBJ1-6; possible D gene TRBD1, 6 bases. With 5 bases removed from V and 4 bases from J, the gap between germline ends came to 6 bases. Germline V gene data show CDR1 as MDHEN and CDR2 as SYDVKM. The CDR3 is 13 amino acids.

This clone was seen once. This rearrangement joins TRBV4-3 to TRBJ2-5; 10 bases match TRBD2. The CDR3 is 18 residues long. CDR1 and CDR2 from the germline V gene are LGHNA and YSLEER. Germline trimming cut 0 bases from V and 7 bases from J; bases unmatched to any gene: 14. DNA for the CDR3: TGCGCCAGCAGCCAAGATCAGGCGCTAGCGGGAGTTCGAGGGACCCAGTACTTC. It is translated as CASSQDQALAGVRGTQYF.